This paragraph covers one T cell receptor (beta chain) sequence. This clonotype was counted at least ten times. No antigen is known for it. Base qualities are not at hand, and no much larger clone is one base apart. The library was produced with PCR. The sample was run on an Illumina HiSeq 2500. TCR library preparation used molecular barcoding, with unique molecular identifiers applied to normalize quantification of the TCRbeta repertoire. The raw public reads went through TCRdb reprocessing: fastp at Q25, MiXCR clone calling, in-frame beta chains kept. Entries are consolidated by CDR3 protein sequence, retaining the most common genes and DNA. The sample table shows fewer than 350,000 distinct CDR3 sequences, and 9.5% to 13% are seen once. 7.5% of the sample goes to the ten largest clones. The data belong to a study of T-cell reconstitution after alpha-beta-depleted transplantation in children (dated by TCRdb to the mid-2010s). Study-wide context: Using TCR repertoire profiling, the study followed T-cell immune reconstitution in a quantitative way in children after TCRalphabeta/CD19-depleted allogeneic hematopoietic cell transplantation. Paper-wide results and their limitations: In some patients, the high TCRbeta diversity seen at day 60 was put down to recipient T cells and intrathymic progenitors that had survived conditioning. The frequencies of hyperexpanded clones fell over the following months, and after one year, T-cell counts and TCRbeta diversity were mostly attributed to newly produced T cells. Apparently early alphabetaT-cell count recovery about two months after transplant reportedly relied on only several hundred rapidly expanded clones derived from non-depleted graft cells.

As encoded in the germline V gene, CDR1 is MDHEN while CDR2 is SYDVKM. The CDR3 runs 11 residues from the cysteine to the phenylalanine. CDR3 DNA is the only sequence kept; it has 33 bases, read in frame from the first base. V loses 5 bases of germline sequence and J loses 3 bases, and the interval between the two ends is 5 bases. Sample treatment or condition, as interpreted from the label and publication: allogeneic hematopoietic cell transplantation with graft depleted of TCRalphabeta T cells and CD19 B cells. Transplant recipients were children who received TCRalphabeta/CD19-depleted allogeneic hematopoietic cell grafts.

The sequence links TRBV28 to TRBJ2-7, with the D gene not confidently named. This material consisted of PBMCs, taken before TCRalphabeta/CD19-depleted stem cell transplant. This TCR was sampled from a boy under two years old with acute myeloid leukemia, due to receive a stem cell transplant. The CDR3 sequence is CASSPNYEQYF. The nucleotide sequence reads TGTGCCAGCAGTCCAAACTACGAGCAGTACTTC.